The clone carrying this TCR beta chain appeared a few times. Antigen unknown. This entry is derived from a study of blood T cells in healthy people across ages. This CDR3 contains 16 residues. The V gene lost 0 bases and the J gene lost 4 bases, with 10 bases spanning the gap. Germline V gene data show CDR1 as LGHNA and CDR2 as YSLEER. Study-level points and caveats: Naive T cell percentage showed a strong correlation with the diversity of TCR beta.

It was with a sample-barcoded 5' primer and a J-beta primer mix that a second PCR of roughly 6 to 11 cycles was run. TCRdb re-called the 5' RACE reads through MiXCR, storing one row per CDR3 protein. Among approximately 1,000,000 distinct CDR3 sequences listed, approximately 38% were seen once. Peripheral blood was drawn, about 9.7 milliliters per donor. Isolation recovered at least 7 million PBMCs from every sample. The sequencing input was blood. V usage is TRBV4-3 and J usage is TRBJ1-6; D uncertain. This TCR derives from a man younger than 35 in good health. CDR3 coding DNA: TGCGCCAGCAGCCAAGATTTAACGGGGTATAATTCACCCCTCCACTTT. Amino acids: CASSQDLTGYNSPLHF.